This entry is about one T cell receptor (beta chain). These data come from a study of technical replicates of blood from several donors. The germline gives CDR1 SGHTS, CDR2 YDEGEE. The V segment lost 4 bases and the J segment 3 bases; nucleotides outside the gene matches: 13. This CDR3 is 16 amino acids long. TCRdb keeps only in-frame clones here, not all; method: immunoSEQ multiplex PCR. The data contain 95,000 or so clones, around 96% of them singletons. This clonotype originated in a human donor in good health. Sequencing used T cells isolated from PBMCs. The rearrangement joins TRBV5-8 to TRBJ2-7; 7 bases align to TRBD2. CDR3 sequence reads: CASSVMWGGPGYEQYF. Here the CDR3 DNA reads TGTGCCAGCAGCGTTATGTGGGGAGGGCCCGGCTACGAGCAGTACTTC.